Listed below are T cell receptor beta chains from one sample, sequenced in a study of T cell responses to AZD1222 COVID-19 vaccine. Using immunoSEQ multiplex PCR, the repertoire was profiled, and TCRdb retains in-frame clones only, with some absent. The sample includes over 120,000 clones, about 90% of them seen just once. The sample was peripheral blood, taken on day 0 of AZD1222 vaccination. The receptors derive from an adult in good health. Both conserved end residues are part of each CDR3. Each record gives: D gene, clone size, J gene, V gene, CDR3 DNA, CDR3 protein. A D gene is named only where the DNA matches it firmly. Clone size is not always given. Where it is, it says once, few, many or a class for expanded clones.

d_gene: TRBD2
abundance: .
j_gene: TRBJ2-1
v_gene: TRBV11-1
CDR3nt: TGTGCCAGCAGCCGTTTGCGGGGGGGTTACAATGAGCAGTTCTTC
CDR3aa: CASSRLRGGYNEQFF

d_gene: .
abundance: .
j_gene: TRBJ2-6
v_gene: TRBV5-4
CDR3nt: TGTGCCAGCAGCAACATATACAGGGAAGGGGCCAACGTCCTGACTTTC
CDR3aa: CASSNIYREGANVLTF

d_gene: .
abundance: .
j_gene: TRBJ1-2
v_gene: TRBV18
CDR3nt: TGTGCCAGCTCACCCGGGACAAGCTATGGCTACACCTTC
CDR3aa: CASSPGTSYGYTF

d_gene: TRBD1
abundance: .
j_gene: TRBJ2-7
v_gene: TRBV5-1
CDR3nt: TGCGCCAGCAGCTTGGCGGGGACAGGGGGTTACTACGAGCAGTACTTC
CDR3aa: CASSLAGTGGYYEQYF

d_gene: TRBD2
abundance: .
j_gene: TRBJ2-7
v_gene: TRBV4-3
CDR3nt: TGCGCCAGCAGCCAAGATAGAGGTAGCGGGGTCTCCTACGAGCAGTACTTC
CDR3aa: CASSQDRGSGVSYEQYF

d_gene: .
abundance: .
j_gene: TRBJ1-3
v_gene: TRBV7-9
CDR3nt: TGTGCCAGCACCAAGACAGTCTCTGGAAACACCATATATTTT
CDR3aa: CASTKTVSGNTIYF

d_gene: .
abundance: .
j_gene: TRBJ1-5
v_gene: TRBV27
CDR3nt: TGTGCCAGCAGTTTCGGGGGGGCGAGTTCACCCCAGCATTTT
CDR3aa: CASSFGGASSPQHF

d_gene: .
abundance: .
j_gene: TRBJ1-5
v_gene: TRBV5-1
CDR3nt: TGCGCCAGCAGCTTGGAAGGGGCAGGCAATCAGCCCCAGCATTTT
CDR3aa: CASSLEGAGNQPQHF

d_gene: .
abundance: .
j_gene: TRBJ1-5
v_gene: TRBV19
CDR3nt: TGTGCCAGTAGTATATACAATCAGCCCCAGCATTTT
CDR3aa: CASSIYNQPQHF

d_gene: .
abundance: .
j_gene: TRBJ1-2
v_gene: TRBV6-6
CDR3nt: TGTGCCAGCAGCTACCAAAGCGGCTACACCTTC
CDR3aa: CASSYQSGYTF

d_gene: TRBD1
abundance: .
j_gene: TRBJ1-6
v_gene: TRBV2
CDR3nt: TGTGCCAGCAGACGGACAGGGTTTAATTCACCCCTCCACTTT
CDR3aa: CASRRTGFNSPLHF

d_gene: .
abundance: .
j_gene: TRBJ1-5
v_gene: TRBV7-8
CDR3nt: TGTGCCAGCAGCTTAGAATTTCGGGTAGGCAATCAGCCCCAGCATTTT
CDR3aa: CASSLEFRVGNQPQHF

d_gene: TRBD1
abundance: .
j_gene: TRBJ1-4
v_gene: TRBV12-3/TRBV12-4
CDR3nt: TGTGCCAGCAGCGACAGGGTTAAACTGTTTTTT
CDR3aa: CASSDRVKLFF

d_gene: TRBD1
abundance: .
j_gene: TRBJ2-7
v_gene: TRBV2
CDR3nt: TGTGCCAGCAAACAGGAGGACAGGGAAATCTTC
CDR3aa: CASKQEDREIF

d_gene: .
abundance: .
j_gene: TRBJ1-6
v_gene: TRBV15
CDR3nt: TGTGCCACCAGCAGATCCAGGACCTCCTATAATTCACCCCTCCACTTT
CDR3aa: CATSRSRTSYNSPLHF

d_gene: TRBD1
abundance: .
j_gene: TRBJ1-2
v_gene: TRBV7-6
CDR3nt: TGTGCCAGCAGCCCGAGGGACAGGGCTAACTATGGCTACACCTTC
CDR3aa: CASSPRDRANYGYTF

d_gene: .
abundance: .
j_gene: TRBJ2-5
v_gene: TRBV12-2
CDR3nt: TGTGCAAGTCGGGCGCAGATCGCGGAGACCCAGTACTTC
CDR3aa: CASRAQIAETQYF

d_gene: .
abundance: .
j_gene: TRBJ2-7
v_gene: TRBV28
CDR3nt: TGTGCCAGCAGTTTAAATAACGAGCAGTACTTC
CDR3aa: CASSLNNEQYF

d_gene: .
abundance: .
j_gene: TRBJ1-1
v_gene: TRBV5-5
CDR3nt: TGTGCCAGCAGCTTGTCGGTCTTGAACACTGAAGCTTTCTTT
CDR3aa: CASSLSVLNTEAFF

d_gene: TRBD1
abundance: .
j_gene: TRBJ1-2
v_gene: TRBV18
CDR3nt: TGTGCCAGCTCACCACTTCGGGGGGGATCCGGGACAGGGGAAGCTAACTATGGCTACACCTTC
CDR3aa: CASSPLRGGSGTGEANYGYTF

d_gene: TRBD1
abundance: .
j_gene: TRBJ1-2
v_gene: TRBV6-6
CDR3nt: TGTGCCAGCAGCAGACAGGGTACCGGCTACACCTTC
CDR3aa: CASSRQGTGYTF

d_gene: .
abundance: .
j_gene: TRBJ1-4
v_gene: TRBV28
CDR3nt: TGTGCCAGCATCACGAGCGGTACTAATGAAAAACTGTTTTTT
CDR3aa: CASITSGTNEKLFF

d_gene: TRBD1
abundance: .
j_gene: TRBJ1-4
v_gene: TRBV6-5
CDR3nt: TGTGCCAGCAGGTACCGGGACAGGGCTGAAAAACTGTTTTTT
CDR3aa: CASRYRDRAEKLFF

d_gene: TRBD1
abundance: .
j_gene: TRBJ1-5
v_gene: TRBV6-2/TRBV6-3
CDR3nt: TGTGCCAGCAGCCGACAGGGTAGGAGTCAGCCCCAGCATTTT
CDR3aa: CASSRQGRSQPQHF

d_gene: TRBD2
abundance: .
j_gene: TRBJ2-7
v_gene: TRBV7-9
CDR3nt: TGTGCCAGCAGCTCGGGGGGGACGACATCCTACGAGCAGTACTTC
CDR3aa: CASSSGGTTSYEQYF

d_gene: TRBD2
abundance: .
j_gene: TRBJ2-1
v_gene: TRBV12-3/TRBV12-4
CDR3nt: TGTGCCAGCCGGGACTACTCCTACAATGAGCAGTTCTTC
CDR3aa: CASRDYSYNEQFF

d_gene: .
abundance: .
j_gene: TRBJ1-6
v_gene: TRBV3-1/TRBV3-2
CDR3nt: TGTGCCAGCAGCCACTCCGCCTCGGGGCGGCGCCCTTCACCCCTCCACTTT
CDR3aa: CASSHSASGRRPSPLHF

d_gene: TRBD2
abundance: .
j_gene: TRBJ2-2
v_gene: TRBV2
CDR3nt: TGTGCCAGCAGTGAAGGACTAGCGGGGACCGGGGAGCTGTTTTTT
CDR3aa: CASSEGLAGTGELFF

d_gene: .
abundance: once
j_gene: TRBJ2-7
v_gene: TRBV5-1
CDR3nt: TGCGCCAGCAGCCCATACAGGGATTCCTACGAGCAGTACTTC
CDR3aa: CASSPYRDSYEQYF

d_gene: TRBD2
abundance: .
j_gene: TRBJ2-3
v_gene: TRBV5-4
CDR3nt: TGTGCCAGCAGCCCGGGACTAGCGGGGGTGAGGACAGATACGCAGTATTTT
CDR3aa: CASSPGLAGVRTDTQYF

d_gene: TRBD1
abundance: .
j_gene: TRBJ1-2
v_gene: TRBV29-1
CDR3nt: TGCAGCGTTGGAGGGGGCCCGGGACAGGGTAGCGGCTACACCTTC
CDR3aa: CSVGGGPGQGSGYTF

d_gene: .
abundance: .
j_gene: TRBJ1-5
v_gene: TRBV28
CDR3nt: TGTGCCAGCAGTTTCGGAAAGCCCCAGCATTTT
CDR3aa: CASSFGKPQHF

d_gene: .
abundance: .
j_gene: TRBJ2-1
v_gene: TRBV7-9
CDR3nt: TGTGCCAGCAGCTTTCCAGGGTTCGGCAACAATGAGCAGTTCTTC
CDR3aa: CASSFPGFGNNEQFF

d_gene: TRBD1
abundance: .
j_gene: TRBJ1-2
v_gene: TRBV7-8
CDR3nt: TGTGCCAGCAGCATCGTACCGGGACAGGGGCCAGGTCGGGTCTATGGCTACACCTTC
CDR3aa: CASSIVPGQGPGRVYGYTF

d_gene: .
abundance: .
j_gene: TRBJ2-7
v_gene: TRBV2
CDR3nt: TGTGCCAGCACCCTACGCGTGCCAAGCGAGCAGTACTTC
CDR3aa: CASTLRVPSEQYF

d_gene: .
abundance: .
j_gene: TRBJ2-3
v_gene: TRBV11-3
CDR3nt: TGTGCCAGCAGCTTCCCTGCCGAGTGGACAGATAACCCAGATACGCAGTATTTT
CDR3aa: CASSFPAEWTDNPDTQYF

d_gene: .
abundance: .
j_gene: TRBJ1-6
v_gene: TRBV2
CDR3nt: TGTGCCAGCAGTACCGGGACCTCGGACTCACCCCTCCACTTT
CDR3aa: CASSTGTSDSPLHF

d_gene: TRBD2
abundance: once
j_gene: TRBJ2-2
v_gene: TRBV7-6
CDR3nt: TGTGCCAGCAGCTTATTGGGGGGGACTAGCGGTAACCCCACCGGGGAGCTGTTTTTT
CDR3aa: CASSLLGGTSGNPTGELFF

d_gene: TRBD1
abundance: .
j_gene: TRBJ1-2
v_gene: TRBV7-2
CDR3nt: TGTGCCAGCAGCCCGACAGGGGACTATGGCTACACCTTC
CDR3aa: CASSPTGDYGYTF

d_gene: .
abundance: .
j_gene: TRBJ1-2
v_gene: TRBV14
CDR3nt: TGTGCCAGCAGCCAAGGGACCCTCTATGGCTACACCTTC
CDR3aa: CASSQGTLYGYTF

d_gene: .
abundance: .
j_gene: TRBJ1-2
v_gene: TRBV7-2
CDR3nt: TGTGCCAGCAGCTTAATCAGGGAAGTGGCCTATGGCTACACCTTC
CDR3aa: CASSLIREVAYGYTF